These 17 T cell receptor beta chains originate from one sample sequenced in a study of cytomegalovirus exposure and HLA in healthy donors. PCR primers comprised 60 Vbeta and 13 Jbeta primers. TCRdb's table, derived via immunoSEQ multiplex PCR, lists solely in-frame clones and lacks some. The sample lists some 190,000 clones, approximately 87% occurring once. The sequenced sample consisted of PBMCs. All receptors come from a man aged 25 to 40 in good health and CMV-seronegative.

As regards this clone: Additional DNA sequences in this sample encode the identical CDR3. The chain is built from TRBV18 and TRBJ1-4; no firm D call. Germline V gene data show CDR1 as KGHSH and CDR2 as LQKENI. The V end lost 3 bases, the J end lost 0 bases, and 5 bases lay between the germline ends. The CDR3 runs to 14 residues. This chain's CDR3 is CASSPAATNEKLFF. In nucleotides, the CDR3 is TGTGCCAGCTCACCTGCAGCAACTAATGAAAAACTGTTTTTT.

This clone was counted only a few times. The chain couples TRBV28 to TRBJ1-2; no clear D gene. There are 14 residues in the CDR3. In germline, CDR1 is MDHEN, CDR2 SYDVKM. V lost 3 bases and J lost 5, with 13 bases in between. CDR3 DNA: TGTGCCAGCAGTTTTTCGGTCCATTCTTATGGCTACACCTTC. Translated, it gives CASSFSVHSYGYTF.

CDR3 in amino acids: CASSFPGQSRNGYTF. As DNA, the CDR3 is TGTGCCAGCAGCTTCCCGGGACAAAGCCGAAATGGCTACACCTTC. This chain connects TRBV7-9 to TRBJ1-2; TRBD1 is a possible D gene (6 bases). The ends were cut back, 3 bases at V and 6 bases at J, with 17 bases in the middle. The CDR3 runs 15 residues. CDR1 is SEHNR, CDR2 FQNEAQ, per germline (reference sequence).

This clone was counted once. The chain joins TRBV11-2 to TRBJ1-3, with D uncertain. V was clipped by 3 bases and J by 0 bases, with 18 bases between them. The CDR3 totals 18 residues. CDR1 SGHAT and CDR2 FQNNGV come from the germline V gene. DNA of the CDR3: TGTGCCAGCAGCTTTCAGAGCCCGACAAACTTCTCTGGAAACACCATATATTTT. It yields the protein CASSFQSPTNFSGNTIYF.

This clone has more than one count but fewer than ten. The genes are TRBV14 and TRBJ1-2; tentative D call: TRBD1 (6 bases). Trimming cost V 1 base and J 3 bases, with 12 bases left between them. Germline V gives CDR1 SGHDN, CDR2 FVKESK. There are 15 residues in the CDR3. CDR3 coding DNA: TGTGCCAGCAGCCAAGGTCTGGGGGCAGACTATGGCTACACCTTC. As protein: CASSQGLGADYGYTF. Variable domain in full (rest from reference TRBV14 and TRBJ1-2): EAGVTQFPSHSVIEKGQTVTLRCDPISGHDNLYWYRRVMGKEIKFLLHFVKESKQDESGMPNNRFLAERTGGTYSTLKVQPAELEDSGVYFCASSQGLGADYGYTFGSGTRLTVV.

CDR3 protein: CASSPPVVPGGQETQYF. As DNA, the CDR3 is TGTGCCAGCTCACCACCGGTTGTGCCGGGGGGACAAGAGACCCAGTACTTC. The rearrangement joins TRBV18 to TRBJ2-5, with 7 bases that match TRBD2. Germline assignment: CDR1 KGHSH and CDR2 LQKENI. J lost 2 bases, V lost 0 bases, and 9 bases had no gene match. CDR3 length: 17 residues.

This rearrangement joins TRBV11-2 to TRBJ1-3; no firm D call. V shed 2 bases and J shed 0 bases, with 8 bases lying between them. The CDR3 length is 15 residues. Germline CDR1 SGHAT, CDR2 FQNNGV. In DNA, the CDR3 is TGTGCCAGCAGCTTATTTTCAGTCTCTGGAAACACCATATATTTT. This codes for CASSLFSVSGNTIYF.

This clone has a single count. CDR3 sequence: CASSTSGSRTGELFF. CDR3 in DNA: TGTGCCAGCAGCACTAGCGGGAGTCGGACCGGGGAGCTGTTTTTT. The chain carries TRBV7-2 and TRBJ2-2; TRBD2 matches at 11 bases. V dropped 5 bases and J dropped 5; count of bases not matched to a gene: 4. The CDR3 is 15 residues long. In germline, CDR1 is SGHTA, CDR2 FQGNSA.

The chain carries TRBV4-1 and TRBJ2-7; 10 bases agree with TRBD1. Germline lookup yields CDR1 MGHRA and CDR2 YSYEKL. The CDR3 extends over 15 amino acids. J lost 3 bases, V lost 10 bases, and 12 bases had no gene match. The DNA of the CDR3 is TGCGCCATCTGTTGTCGGGACAGGGGTTTCTACGAGCAGTACTTC. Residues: CAICCRDRGFYEQYF.

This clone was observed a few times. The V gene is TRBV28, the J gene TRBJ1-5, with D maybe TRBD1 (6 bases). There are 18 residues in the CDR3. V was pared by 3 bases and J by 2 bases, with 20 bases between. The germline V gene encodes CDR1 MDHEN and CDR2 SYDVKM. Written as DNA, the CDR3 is TGTGCCAGCAGTTTTGGGTGGGGGCAGCGGCCCGGCAATCAGCCCCAGCATTTT. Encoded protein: CASSFGWGQRPGNQPQHF.

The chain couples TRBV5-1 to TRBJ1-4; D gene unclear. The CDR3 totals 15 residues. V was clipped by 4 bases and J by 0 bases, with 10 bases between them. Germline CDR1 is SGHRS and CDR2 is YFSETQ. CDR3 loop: CASSNGRTTNEKLFF. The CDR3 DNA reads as TGCGCCAGCAGCAACGGGAGGACAACTAATGAAAAACTGTTTTTT.

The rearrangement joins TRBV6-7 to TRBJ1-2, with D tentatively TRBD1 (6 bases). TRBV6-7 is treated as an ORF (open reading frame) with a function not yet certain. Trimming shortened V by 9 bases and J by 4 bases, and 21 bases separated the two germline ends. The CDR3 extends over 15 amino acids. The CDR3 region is CARQTHREGIYGYTF. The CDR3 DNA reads TGTGCCAGACAGACCCACAGGGAAGGGATCTATGGCTACACCTTC.

The chain's CDR3 is CASSFPQQGNQPQHF. CDR3 in DNA: TGTGCCAGCAGCTTCCCCCAACAGGGCAATCAGCCCCAGCATTTT. The chain links TRBV5-4 to TRBJ1-5, with a tentative D call TRBD1 (5 bases). The CDR3 length is 15 residues. V was cut by 2 bases and J by 2 bases, with 11 bases left in between. CDR1 SGHNT and CDR2 YYREEE come from the germline V gene (reference sequence). The complete variable domain, with remaining parts taken from reference TRBV5-4 and TRBJ1-5, reads ETGVTQSPTHLIKTRGQQVTLRCSSQSGHNTVSWYQQALGQGPQFIFQYYREEENGRGNFPPRFSGLQFPNYSSELNVNALELDDSALYLCASSFPQQGNQPQHFGDGTRLSIL.

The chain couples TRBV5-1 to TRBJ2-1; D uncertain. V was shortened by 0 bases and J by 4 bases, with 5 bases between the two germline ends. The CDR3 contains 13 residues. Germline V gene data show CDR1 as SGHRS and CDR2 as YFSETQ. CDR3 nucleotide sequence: TGCGCCAGCAGCTTGGACAGTTACAATGAGCAGTTCTTC. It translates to CASSLDSYNEQFF. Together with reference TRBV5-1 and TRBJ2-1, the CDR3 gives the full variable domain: KAGVTQTPRYLIKTRGQQVTLSCSPISGHRSVSWYQQTPGQGLQFLFEYFSETQRNKGNFPGRFSGRQFSNSRSEMNVSTLELGDSALYLCASSLDSYNEQFFGPGTRLTVL.

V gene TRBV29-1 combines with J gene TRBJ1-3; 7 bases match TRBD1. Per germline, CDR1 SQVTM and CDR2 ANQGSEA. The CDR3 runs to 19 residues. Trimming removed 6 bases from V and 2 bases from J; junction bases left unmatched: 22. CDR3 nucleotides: TGCAGCGTGAGGGGCGCTACTACCGGGACAGCCATCGCTGGAAACACCATATATTTT. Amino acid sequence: CSVRGATTGTAIAGNTIYF.

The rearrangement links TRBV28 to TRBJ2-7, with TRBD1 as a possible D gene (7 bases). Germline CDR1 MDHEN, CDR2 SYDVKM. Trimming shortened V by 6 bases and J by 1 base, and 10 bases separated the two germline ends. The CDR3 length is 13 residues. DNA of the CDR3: TGTGCCAGCAGGGGGGGACAGTCCTACGAGCAGTACTTC. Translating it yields CASRGGQSYEQYF. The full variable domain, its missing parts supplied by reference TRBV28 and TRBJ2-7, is DVKVTQSSRYLVKRTGEKVFLECVQDMDHENMFWYRQDPGLGLRLIYFSYDVKMKEKGDIPEGYSVSREKKERFSLILESASTNQTSMYLCASRGGQSYEQYFGPGTRLTVT.

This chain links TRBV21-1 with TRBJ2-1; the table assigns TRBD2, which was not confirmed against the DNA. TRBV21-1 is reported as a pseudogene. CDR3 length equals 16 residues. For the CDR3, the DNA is TGTGCCAGCAGCATCGGACTAGCGGGAACCTACGGTGAGCAGTTCTTC. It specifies CASSIGLAGTYGEQFF.